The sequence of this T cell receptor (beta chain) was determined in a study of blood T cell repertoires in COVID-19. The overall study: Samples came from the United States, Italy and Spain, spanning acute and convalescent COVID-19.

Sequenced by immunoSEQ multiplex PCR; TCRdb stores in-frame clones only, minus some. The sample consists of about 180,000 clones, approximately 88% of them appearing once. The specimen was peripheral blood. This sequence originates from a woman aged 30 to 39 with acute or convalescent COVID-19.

The CDR3 here is CASSVALGAGYGYTF. DNA of the CDR3: TGTGCCAGCAGCGTAGCGTTGGGGGCAGGGTACGGCTACACCTTC. The rearrangement uses TRBV9 and TRBJ1-2; perhaps TRBD1 as D (6 bases). The CDR3 sequence is 15 residues long. The germline gives CDR1 SGDLS, CDR2 YYNGEE. V was shortened by 0 bases and J by 8 bases, with 17 bases between the two germline ends.